A selection of T cell receptor beta chains follows, all from one sample in a study of beta chain features in type 1 diabetes. Clones were read by immunoSEQ multiplex PCR, and TCRdb kept only the in-frame ones, dropping some. The data contain around 400,000 clones, roughly 16% of them singletons. Sequenced sample: naive CD4+ T cells from blood. Receptors were obtained from a woman in her late teens or twenties in good health. CDR3s include the opening cysteine and the closing phenylalanine or tryptophan. The D gene is left open where the match is weak. Size is stated for part of the rows, as once, few or many counts, or as a class when the clone is expanded.

>TRBV7-2|TRBD1|TRBJ1-5|.
TGTGCCAGCAGCTCCCGACAGGGGAGTCAGCCCCAGCATTTT
CASSSRQGSQPQHF
>TRBV29-1|.|TRBJ2-3|few
TGCAGCGTTAGAAGCACTAGCCTCAGCACAGATACGCAGTATTTT
CSVRSTSLSTDTQYF
>TRBV19|.|TRBJ2-7|few
TGTGCCAGTATGGGCAGGGTCGGCGAGCAGTACTTC
CASMGRVGEQYF
>TRBV4-2|TRBD2|TRBJ2-3|few
TGTGCCAGCAGCCTGGGGCTAGCGGGAACAGATACGCAGTATTTT
CASSLGLAGTDTQYF
>TRBV11-2|.|TRBJ2-1|.
TGTGCCAGCAGCACCACTAGCTCCAGGGGGAATGAGCAGTTCTTC
CASSTTSSRGNEQFF
>TRBV15|.|TRBJ2-3|few
TGTGCCACCAGCAGCGGAAAACTAGTTACAGATACGCAGTATTTT
CATSSGKLVTDTQYF
>TRBV28|TRBD2|TRBJ2-5|few
TGTGCCAGCTATGCGGGAGGAGAGACCCAGTACTTC
CASYAGGETQYF
>TRBV30|.|TRBJ1-1|.
TGTGCCTGGAGTGTACTTTCGGTTGAGAGGGCCCCGAACACTGAAGCTTTCTTT
CAWSVLSVERAPNTEAFF
>TRBV4-2|.|TRBJ2-2|.
TGTGCCAGTACACCGGGGGGCTTTAACACCGGGGAGCTGTTTTTT
CASTPGGFNTGELFF
>TRBV7-3|TRBD2|TRBJ2-2|.
TGTGCCAGCAGTCCCCAACCGGGACTAGGCACCGGGGAGCTGTTTTTT
CASSPQPGLGTGELFF
>TRBV7-2|.|TRBJ1-1|.
TGTGCCAGCAGCTTAGTAGAGGTCTCGAGCACTGAAGCTTTCTTT
CASSLVEVSSTEAFF
>TRBV7-3|.|TRBJ2-7|.
TGTGCCAGCAGCTTAGCAGGCATGGACTACGAGCAGTACTTC
CASSLAGMDYEQYF
>TRBV7-2|TRBD2|TRBJ2-5|few
TGTGCCAGCAGCTTAGCCGGCGGGAGGGGAGAGACCCAGTACTTC
CASSLAGGRGETQYF
>TRBV29-1|TRBD2|TRBJ2-7|few
TGCAGCGTTGACCCGGGGCTAGCGGGAGGCGAGCAGTACTTC
CSVDPGLAGGEQYF
>TRBV5-1|TRBD2|TRBJ2-7|once
TGCGCCAGCAGCCCGTCCTTAGGGGAGGGCTCCTACGAGCAGTACTTC
CASSPSLGEGSYEQYF
>TRBV9|TRBD2|TRBJ2-1|few
TGTGCCAGCAGCGTAGCCGGGAGGTTGGATGAGCAGTTCTTC
CASSVAGRLDEQFF
>TRBV27|.|TRBJ2-7|.
TGTGCCAGCCTCGCCTTCTCGGACTTACCGACCGACGAGCAGTACTTC
CASLAFSDLPTDEQYF
>TRBV15|.|TRBJ2-4|.
TGTGCCACCAGCCCGGGAACGGACCTTGGTATAGCCAAAAACATTCAGTACTTC
CATSPGTDLGIAKNIQYF
>TRBV6-1|TRBD2|TRBJ2-5|.
TGTGCCAGCAGTGCCGGCGGACTAGCGGGAGTCCTCAAGGAGACCCAGTACTTC
CASSAGGLAGVLKETQYF
>TRBV6-5|.|TRBJ1-2|.
TGTGCCAGCAGTTACGGCTGGCAGGGTGTAGGCTACACCTTC
CASSYGWQGVGYTF
>TRBV4-3|.|TRBJ1-1|.
TGCGCCAGCAGCCTTAATCCCCAGGGGAACACTGAAGCTTTCTTT
CASSLNPQGNTEAFF
>TRBV2|.|TRBJ1-5|.
TGTGCCAGCAGTGATACTAGCCAGCCCCAGCATTTT
CASSDTSQPQHF
>TRBV5-1|.|TRBJ2-5|.
TGCGCCAGCAGCTTTCGGGGGTTGGAGACCCAGTACTTC
CASSFRGLETQYF
>TRBV9|.|TRBJ1-2|.
TGTGCCAGCAGCGTAAGCGTAGAAATTTATGGCTACACCTTC
CASSVSVEIYGYTF
>TRBV6-5|TRBD2|TRBJ2-7|.
TGTGCCAGCAGTTACTATGGTAGCGGGAGTTACGAGCAGTACTTC
CASSYYGSGSYEQYF
>TRBV28|TRBD1|TRBJ2-3|few
TGTGCCAGCAGTGGACAGGGGAACACAGATACGCAGTATTTT
CASSGQGNTDTQYF
>TRBV29-1|TRBD1|TRBJ1-1|few
TGCAGCGTTGAAGACAGGGGGCTCTGGATGAACACTGAAGCTTTCTTT
CSVEDRGLWMNTEAFF
>TRBV27|.|TRBJ1-1|.
TGTGCCAGCATCTTGAGGGCAGGGGTGGGCACTGAAGCTTTCTTT
CASILRAGVGTEAFF
>TRBV30|.|TRBJ1-5|few
TGTGCCTGGAGTCGCGGCTCGGGGCAGCCCCAGCATTTT
CAWSRGSGQPQHF
>TRBV28|TRBD1|TRBJ2-6|.
TGTGCCAGCAAAAGGGACAGGTTTTTGTCCGGGGCCAACGTCCTGACTTTC
CASKRDRFLSGANVLTF
>TRBV9|.|TRBJ1-1|.
TGTGCCAGCAGCGTAGCAACAGCGAACACTGAAGCTTTCTTT
CASSVATANTEAFF
>TRBV30|.|TRBJ1-5|.
TGTGCCTGGACCACAGGCCGCAATCAGCCCCAGCATTTT
CAWTTGRNQPQHF
>TRBV28|.|TRBJ1-1|.
TGTGCCAGCAGTTTCTCGTTACAGACCATGAACACTGAAGCTTTCTTT
CASSFSLQTMNTEAFF
>TRBV7-9|.|TRBJ1-2|few
TGTGCCAGCAGCTTAGACGGGACGGGAGGCTATGGCTACACCTTC
CASSLDGTGGYGYTF
>TRBV27|TRBD1|TRBJ2-7|.
TGTGCCAGCAGTTTAAGGGACAGGGGAGGAGGCGAGCAGTACTTC
CASSLRDRGGGEQYF
>TRBV4-2|TRBD1|TRBJ1-1|few
TGTGCCAGCAGCTCGCGACAGGGGGCGCACAACAATGACACTGAAGCTTTCTTT
CASSSRQGAHNNDTEAFF
>TRBV7-2|TRBD1|TRBJ2-7|few
TGTGCCAGCAGCTGGGGGACAGGGGCTGTCGAGCAGTACTTC
CASSWGTGAVEQYF
>TRBV6-6|.|TRBJ2-1|few
TGTGCCAGCAGTTACCGCTCTGCCGGGGACAATGAGCAGTTCTTC
CASSYRSAGDNEQFF
>TRBV7-8|.|TRBJ2-7|few
TGTGCCAGCAGCTTGGGGCAAGTCTACGAGCAGTACTTC
CASSLGQVYEQYF
>TRBV29-1|TRBD1|TRBJ1-1|few
TGCAGCGTTGATGGACAGGGGCCCAACACTGAAGCTTTCTTT
CSVDGQGPNTEAFF
>TRBV28|TRBD2|TRBJ2-7|.
TGTGCCAGCAGTTTGGCGACTAGCGGATCCTACGAGCAGTACTTC
CASSLATSGSYEQYF
>TRBV27|TRBD2|TRBJ2-1|.
TGTGCCAGCAGTCTGGACAGGCGCGGACTAGCGGGGTACAATGAGCAGTTCTTC
CASSLDRRGLAGYNEQFF
>TRBV14|.|TRBJ1-4|.
TGTGCCAGCAGCCAAGATCAGGGATATAATGAAAAACTGTTTTTT
CASSQDQGYNEKLFF
>TRBV7-9|TRBD1|TRBJ1-5|.
TGTGCCAGCAGCCCGGACAGGCTAAATCAGCCCCAGCATTTT
CASSPDRLNQPQHF
>TRBV29-1|TRBD1|TRBJ1-2|.
TGCAGCGTTGCACCCCGACAGGGGAACTATGGCTACACCTTC
CSVAPRQGNYGYTF
>TRBV28|.|TRBJ1-1|few
TGTGCCAGCAGTTTAACTGACTGGTCCGTAGCTTTCTTT
CASSLTDWSVAFF
>TRBV9|TRBD1|TRBJ2-7|few
TGTGCCAGCAGCGCGAGACAGGGCGAACTTGACGAGCAGTACTTC
CASSARQGELDEQYF
>TRBV18|.|TRBJ2-5|.
TGTGCCAGCTCGCTGGAAACAGGGAGTTCGGACCAAGAGACCCAGTACTTC
CASSLETGSSDQETQYF
>TRBV27|.|TRBJ1-2|.
TGTGCCAGCAGTTTCATGAGGGCTTATGGCTACACCTTC
CASSFMRAYGYTF
>TRBV30|TRBD2|TRBJ2-1|.
TGTGCCTGGTCACTAGCGGGAGCCGGCAATGAGCAGTTCTTC
CAWSLAGAGNEQFF
>TRBV7-9|.|TRBJ1-1|.
TGTGCCAGCAGCTTAGCGCTAAACACTGAAGCTTTCTTT
CASSLALNTEAFF
>TRBV9|TRBD2|TRBJ2-5|.
TGTGCCAGCAGCGGAATCGGGGCGGGAGTCGGAGAGACCCAGTACTTC
CASSGIGAGVGETQYF
>TRBV30|.|TRBJ1-5|few
TGTGCCTGGAGTGTAGGGGGACCCCAGCATTTT
CAWSVGGPQHF
>TRBV5-1|TRBD2|TRBJ2-2|few
TGCGCCAGCAGCTTCACCCTAGCGGGAGCCGGGGAGCTGTTTTTT
CASSFTLAGAGELFF